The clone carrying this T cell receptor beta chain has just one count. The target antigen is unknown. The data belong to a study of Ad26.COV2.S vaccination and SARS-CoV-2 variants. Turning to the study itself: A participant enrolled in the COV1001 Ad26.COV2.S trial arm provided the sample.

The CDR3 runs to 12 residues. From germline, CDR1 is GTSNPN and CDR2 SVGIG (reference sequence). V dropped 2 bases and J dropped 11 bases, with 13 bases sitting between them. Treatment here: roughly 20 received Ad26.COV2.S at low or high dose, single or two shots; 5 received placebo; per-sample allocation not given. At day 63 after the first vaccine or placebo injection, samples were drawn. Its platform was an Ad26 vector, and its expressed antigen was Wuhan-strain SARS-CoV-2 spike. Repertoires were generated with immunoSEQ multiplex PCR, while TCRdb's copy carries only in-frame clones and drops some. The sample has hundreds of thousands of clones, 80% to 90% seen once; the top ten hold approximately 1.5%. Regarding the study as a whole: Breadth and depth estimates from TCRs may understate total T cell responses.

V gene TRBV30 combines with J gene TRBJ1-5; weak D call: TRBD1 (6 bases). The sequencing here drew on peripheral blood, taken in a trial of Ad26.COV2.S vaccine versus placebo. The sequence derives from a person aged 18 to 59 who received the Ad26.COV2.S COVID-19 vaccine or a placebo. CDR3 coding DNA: TGTGCCTGGAGTCCCCCGGCAGGGGCCCAGCATTTT. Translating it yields CAWSPPAGAQHF.